This T cell receptor beta chain is drawn from a study of CD8+ T cells in alopecia areata. Whole-study context: Dosing spanned 6 to 18 months on tofacitinib, then 6 months off drug.

V shed 3 bases and J shed 0 bases, with 2 bases lying between them. The germline CDR1 and CDR2 sequences are MGHDK and SYGVNS. This CDR3 is built from 12 residues. Treatment defined: oral pan-JAK inhibitor, 5-10 mg twice daily. It was from alopecia areata patients that lesional scalp punch biopsies and peripheral blood were collected. In regard to this clone: The target antigen is unknown.

Whole-study results and caveats: The study also sequences resident alphabeta T cells of normal skin in scalp samples. Many expanded lesional clones persisted during tofacitinib (in both scalp and blood).

Reverse transcribed after extraction, RNA yielded cDNA as the sequencing template. The repertoire was sequenced with immunoSEQ multiplex PCR; TCRdb's copy has only in-frame clones and lacks some. The sample has about 190,000 clones; about three fifths are singletons. This sequence joins TRBV25-1 and TRBJ1-2; D remains ambiguous. The clonotype comes from a human donor with alopecia areata. The source material was CD4+ T cells sorted from blood, sampled at week 24, from a patient treated with tofacitinib. The CDR3 DNA sequence: TGTGCCAGCAGTGAGTCTAACTATGGCTACACCTTC. Translated: CASSESNYGYTF.